This entry lists 9 T cell receptor beta chains sequenced from one sample in a study of Ad26.COV2.S vaccination and SARS-CoV-2 variants. This sample's treatment: 15 to 20 received Ad26.COV2.S at low or high dose, single or two shots; five or six received placebo; per-sample allocation not given. Material that was analyzed had been drawn on day 63 after the first vaccine or placebo injection. TCRdb keeps only in-frame clones here, not all; method: immunoSEQ multiplex PCR. The table lists over 300,000 clones, 83% of them singletons. Sequencing was performed on peripheral blood, taken in a trial of Ad26.COV2.S vaccine versus placebo. These receptors came from a person aged 18 to 65 who received the Ad26.COV2.S COVID-19 vaccine or a placebo.

The chain carries TRBV2 and TRBJ2-1; tentatively, D is TRBD2 (5 bases). The V and J ends lost 2 bases and 9 bases respectively, with 11 bases between them. The CDR3 is 13 residues long. Germline V gene data show CDR1 as SNHLY and CDR2 as FYNNEI. CDR3 region: CASSETRDSEQFF. The CDR3, as DNA: TGTGCCAGCAGTGAAACCCGGGATAGTGAGCAGTTCTTC.

V is TRBV7-2 and J is TRBJ1-1; no definite D call. Germline V gene sequence: CDR1 SGHTA, CDR2 FQGNSA. The CDR3 has 13 amino acids. Trimming pared 6 bases from V and 4 bases from J, leaving 12 bases between. The CDR3 loop is CASSLSPGTEAFF. The CDR3 DNA is TGTGCCAGCAGTCTATCCCCTGGCACTGAAGCTTTCTTT.

This sequence joins TRBV5-4 and TRBJ2-3, with 10 bases matching TRBD2. CDR1 and CDR2 (germline): SGHNT, YYREEE (reference sequence). The CDR3 totals 16 residues. V lost 4 bases to trimming and J lost 2 bases; unmatched junction nucleotides: 7. The DNA of the CDR3 is TGTGCCAGCAGCCGAAAAACTAGCGGGATCACAGATACGCAGTATTTT. Its translation: CASSRKTSGITDTQYF. Complete variable domain (other parts from reference TRBV5-4 and TRBJ2-3): ETGVTQSPTHLIKTRGQQVTLRCSSQSGHNTVSWYQQALGQGPQFIFQYYREEENGRGNFPPRFSGLQFPNYSSELNVNALELDDSALYLCASSRKTSGITDTQYFGPGTRLTVL.

J is TRBJ2-5 and V is TRBV2; D unclear. The V end was cut by 4 bases, the J end by 0 bases, with 3 bases between. In germline, CDR1 is SNHLY, CDR2 FYNNEI. CDR3 length: 12 residues. The CDR3 sequence is CASSAYQETQYF. CDR3 sequence (DNA): TGTGCCAGCAGTGCCTACCAAGAGACCCAGTACTTC.

CDR3 sequence: CASSLQGGSNQPQHF. CDR3 nucleotides: TGTGCCAGCAGCTTACAAGGGGGAAGCAATCAGCCCCAGCATTTT. The rearrangement uses TRBV7-7 and TRBJ1-5, with D perhaps TRBD1 (6 bases). V lost 2 bases and J lost 1, with 9 bases in between. Germline loops: CDR1 SSHAT, CDR2 FNYEAQ (reference sequence). This CDR3 is 15 amino acids long.

Comment on this clone: The junction departs from germline at one end; a sequencing error may be responsible. The V call is TRBV7-9, the J call TRBJ1-2; D is ambiguous. In germline, CDR1 is SEHNR, CDR2 FQNEAQ (reference sequence). The length of the CDR3 is 12 residues. The CDR3 loop reads CTSSLPGSGYTF. The CDR3 nucleotides are TGTACCAGCAGCTTACCCGGATCTGGCTACACCTTC.

The chain carries TRBV5-6 and TRBJ1-3; possible D gene TRBD1, 5 bases. Germline-derived CDR1 and CDR2 are SGHDT and YYEEEE. There are 14 residues in the CDR3. The V gene lost 3 bases and the J gene lost 0 bases, with 7 bases spanning the gap. CDR3 DNA: TGTGCCAGCAGCTGGGACCGCTCTGGAAACACCATATATTTT. This sequence encodes CASSWDRSGNTIYF.

Turning to this clone: The junction and the germline gene differ at one end; a read error may be behind it. CDR3 loop: CASTEVGGPLHF. CDR3 DNA sequence: TGTGCCAGCACTGAAGTAGGTGGACCCCTCCACTTT. This chain uses TRBV2 with TRBJ1-6; D gene uncertain. CDR1 is SNHLY and CDR2 is FYNNEI in the germline V gene. The CDR3 extends over 12 amino acids. Full variable domain (outside the CDR3, taken from reference TRBV2 and TRBJ1-6): EPEVTQTPSHQVTQMGQEVILRCVPISNHLYFYWYRQILGQKVEFLVSFYNNEISEKSEIFDDQFSVERPDGSNFTLKIRSTKLEDSAMYFCASTEVGGPLHFGNGTRLTVT.

This rearrangement joins TRBV11-2 to TRBJ2-1, with 7 bases aligning to TRBD2. The ends lost 3 bases at V and 8 bases at J; junction bases unmatched: 4. The CDR3 is 13 residues long. Germline CDR1 is SGHAT and CDR2 is FQNNGV. The CDR3 DNA reads TGTGCCAGCAGCTTGGGAGGGGCCCATGAGCAGTTCTTC. The encoded protein is CASSLGGAHEQFF.